This T cell receptor beta chain was found in a study of shared clonotypes between healthy human individuals. As for the study in general: Plates per donor: three CD4 naive, three CD4 memory, two CD8 naive, one CD8 memory.

The germline CDR1 and CDR2 sequences are SEHNR and FQNEAQ (reference sequence). The CDR3 length is 13 residues. Trimming pared 8 bases from V and 10 bases from J, leaving 20 bases between. Naive CD8 populations comprised CD45RO-negative cells positively selected for CCR7, excluding terminally differentiated effector memory CD45RA+ cells. Using immunoSEQ multiplex PCR, the repertoire was profiled, and TCRdb retains in-frame clones only, with some absent. The repertoire includes around 2,100,000 clones, roughly 94% of them detected once, and 1.2% sits in the top ten. The rearrangement joins TRBV7-9 to TRBJ2-5; no clear D. Specimen: naive CD8+ T cells sorted from blood. This clonotype originated in a man younger than 30 in good health. The CDR3 DNA reads TGTGCCAGCGTACACATGGGGTCTGATGGCCAGTACTTC. Translated: CASVHMGSDGQYF. Filled out from reference TRBV7-9 and TRBJ2-5, the complete variable domain reads DTGVSQNPRHKITKRGQNVTFRCDPISEHNRLYWYRQTLGQGPEFLTYFQNEAQLEKSRLLSDRFSAERPKGSFSTLEIQRTEQGDSAMYLCASVHMGSDGQYFGPGTRLLVL.